This TCR beta chain was profiled in a study of T-cell memory formation after mild COVID-19. The CDR3 sequence is 13 residues long. Trimming took 10 bases from V and 5 from J; bases not matched to a gene: 10. Using its own MiXCR run on the 5' RACE reads, TCRdb lists one record per CDR3 protein. The repertoire has 500,000 to 550,000 distinct CDR3 sequences, about 20% of them found once; the top ten carry around an eighth. The V gene is TRBV12-3 or TRBV12-4, the J gene TRBJ1-2; 7 bases agree with TRBD1. Sequencing used PBMCs or a T cell subset sorted from them (not recorded which). This clonotype was obtained from an adult woman who had mild COVID-19 (a few samples of this study predate the infection). Cell type and time point are not known. CDR3 bases: TGTGCCAACCTAGACAGGGACCGATATGGCTACACCTTC. It encodes CANLDRDRYGYTF.